A selection of T cell receptor beta chains follows, all from one sample in a study of beta chain features in type 1 diabetes. This table comes from immunoSEQ multiplex PCR, and its TCRdb copy is limited to in-frame clones, with some not included. The table includes 810,000 or so clones, 17% detected once. The source material was naive CD4+ T cells from blood. Receptors were obtained from a woman younger than 30 in good health. Both conserved end residues are part of each CDR3. A D gene is named only where the DNA matches it firmly. The size of a clone is reported for some rows only, either as once, few or many, or as a class for expanded clones.

D	size	J	V	CDR3	DNA
TRBD2	.	TRBJ2-3	TRBV7-9	CASRKGLAGGSASTDTQYF	TGTGCCAGCAGGAAAGGACTAGCGGGAGGGTCCGCTAGCACAGATACGCAGTATTTT
.	.	TRBJ2-7	TRBV27	CASSSDSYEQYF	TGTGCCAGCAGTTCGGACAGCTACGAGCAGTACTTC
TRBD2	many	TRBJ2-1	TRBV4-3	CASGKLAATYNEQFF	TGCGCCAGCGGGAAGCTAGCGGCGACTTACAATGAGCAGTTCTTC
.	few	TRBJ2-3	TRBV5-6	CASSLVGVPRNIATQYF	TGTGCCAGCAGCTTGGTTGGGGTGCCCCGCAATATTGCGACGCAGTATTTT
TRBD1	.	TRBJ2-7	TRBV7-9	CASSSGRGTGAYEQYF	TGTGCCAGCAGCTCGGGGCGCGGGACAGGGGCCTACGAGCAGTACTTC
.	.	TRBJ2-7	TRBV7-8	CASSILSYGQYF	TGTGCCAGCAGCATCCTTTCCTACGGGCAGTACTTC
TRBD2	.	TRBJ2-5	TRBV7-2	CASSPGLAEAQQYF	TGTGCCAGCAGCCCGGGACTAGCGGAGGCACAGCAGTACTTC
TRBD2	.	TRBJ2-3	TRBV5-4	CASSSAGEGRDTQYF	TGTGCCAGCAGCTCAGCGGGAGAGGGGCGAGATACGCAGTATTTT
.	.	TRBJ2-2	TRBV18	CASSQTGYTGELFF	TGTGCCAGCTCGCAGACCGGGTACACCGGGGAGCTGTTTTTT
.	.	TRBJ2-2	TRBV7-2	CASSLAGTNTGELFF	TGTGCCAGCAGCTTAGCCGGGACGAACACCGGGGAGCTGTTTTTT
.	.	TRBJ2-3	TRBV4-3	CASSQDMDGDTQYF	TGCGCCAGCAGCCAAGATATGGATGGCGATACGCAGTATTTT
.	.	TRBJ1-1	TRBV10-2	CASRQGGMTSAFF	TGCGCCAGCAGACAGGGTGGTATGACGTCGGCTTTCTTT
.	few	TRBJ2-3	TRBV2	CASIAYSPTDTQYF	TGTGCCAGCATCGCCTACAGCCCCACAGATACGCAGTATTTT
TRBD2	.	TRBJ2-1	TRBV7-2	CASSPTSEHYNEQFF	TGTGCCAGCAGCCCGACTAGCGAACACTACAATGAGCAGTTCTTC
.	.	TRBJ1-2	TRBV28	CASSSELSWEPNYGYTF	TGTGCCAGCAGTTCCGAACTTTCTTGGGAACCCAACTATGGCTACACCTTC
.	few	TRBJ1-1	TRBV18	CASSPGGNTEAFF	TGTGCCAGCTCACCCGGAGGGAACACTGAAGCTTTCTTT
.	few	TRBJ1-2	TRBV5-5	CASSPAADKNYGYTF	TGTGCCAGCAGCCCAGCTGCGGACAAAAACTATGGCTACACCTTC
.	.	TRBJ1-3	TRBV19	CASSSREGSGNTIYF	TGTGCCAGTTCTTCGAGGGAAGGATCTGGAAACACCATATATTTT
TRBD1	once	TRBJ1-2	TRBV12-5	CASGNTGGYGYTF	TGTGCTAGTGGAAATACAGGGGGCTATGGCTACACCTTC
.	.	TRBJ2-2	TRBV11-2	CASSLIRGSNTGELFF	TGTGCCAGCAGCTTAATCAGGGGATCGAACACCGGGGAGCTGTTTTTT
.	.	TRBJ2-3	TRBV4-1	CASSVGSLADSDTQYF	TGCGCCAGCAGCGTCGGGTCCCTAGCAGATTCAGATACGCAGTATTTT
TRBD1	few	TRBJ2-3	TRBV11-1	CASSLGQGRTDTQYF	TGTGCCAGCAGCTTGGGACAGGGCCGCACAGATACGCAGTATTTT
.	few	TRBJ1-5	TRBV10-3	CAISRTDLSNQPQHF	TGTGCCATCAGTAGGACAGACCTTAGCAATCAGCCCCAGCATTTT
TRBD2	.	TRBJ2-2	TRBV9	CASSVLSSGRAPGELFF	TGTGCCAGCAGCGTCCTCAGTAGCGGGAGGGCCCCCGGGGAGCTGTTTTTT
.	few	TRBJ2-5	TRBV7-7	CASSFEIGGGRALETQYF	TGTGCTAGCAGCTTTGAGATTGGGGGTGGCAGGGCGCTAGAGACCCAGTACTTC
.	few	TRBJ1-5	TRBV7-9	CASSRSPDGFNQPQHF	TGTGCCAGCAGCCGGAGTCCGGATGGGTTCAATCAGCCCCAGCATTTT
.	few	TRBJ1-1	TRBV27	CASRTELRAFF	TGTGCCAGCAGGACGGAATTGCGGGCTTTCTTT
TRBD2	.	TRBJ2-3	TRBV7-9	CASTTTSGSGDTQYF	TGTGCCAGCACCACGACTAGCGGGTCGGGGGATACGCAGTATTTT
.	few	TRBJ2-1	TRBV28	CASSLTEAGLNNEQFF	TGTGCCAGCAGTTTAACAGAGGCCGGCCTAAACAATGAGCAGTTCTTC
TRBD1	.	TRBJ2-2	TRBV4-2	CASSHPGQGAGELFF	TGTGCCAGCAGCCATCCGGGACAGGGCGCCGGGGAGCTGTTTTTT
.	few	TRBJ2-3	TRBV27	CASTRLTGDTQYF	TGTGCCAGCACGAGACTCACTGGTGATACGCAGTATTTT
.	.	TRBJ2-7	TRBV6-6	CASSRAGAEKYEQYF	TGTGCCAGCAGCCGGGCCGGCGCCGAGAAGTACGAGCAGTACTTC
.	once	TRBJ1-3	TRBV4-3	CASSQEWGNTIYF	TGCGCCAGCAGCCAAGAGTGGGGAAACACCATATATTTT
.	.	TRBJ1-1	TRBV29-1	CSVERVRGEAFF	TGCAGCGTTGAAAGGGTTCGGGGTGAAGCTTTCTTT
.	.	TRBJ2-6	TRBV6-5	CASSYGSPGANVLTF	TGTGCCAGCAGTTACGGATCTCCGGGGGCCAACGTCCTGACTTTC
.	few	TRBJ2-5	TRBV9	CASSVAPGSSSTGRKQETQYF	TGTGCCAGCAGCGTTGCCCCCGGCTCCTCCAGCACGGGACGCAAGCAAGAGACCCAGTACTTC
.	.	TRBJ2-3	TRBV5-1	CASSGRTDTQYF	TGCGCCAGCAGTGGAAGGACAGATACGCAGTATTTT
.	.	TRBJ2-7	TRBV5-4	CASSLAGVTTNEQYF	TGTGCCAGCAGCTTGGCAGGGGTCACTACCAACGAGCAGTACTTC
.	few	TRBJ2-1	TRBV6-4	CASSEGTFGEQFF	TGTGCCAGCAGTGAAGGCACCTTTGGTGAGCAGTTCTTC
TRBD2	.	TRBJ2-7	TRBV28	CASWTSGRGEQYF	TGTGCCAGCTGGACTAGCGGGAGGGGCGAGCAGTACTTC
TRBD2	few	TRBJ2-3	TRBV7-6	CASSLQFSGSSLTDTQYF	TGTGCCAGCAGTCTTCAATTCAGCGGGAGCTCCCTCACAGATACGCAGTATTTT
.	few	TRBJ1-1	TRBV29-1	CSVDSGFKAFF	TGCAGCGTTGATTCAGGGTTTAAAGCTTTCTTT
TRBD2	.	TRBJ2-5	TRBV4-3	CASSQDPTSGRRETQYF	TGCGCCAGCAGCCAAGATCCGACTAGCGGGAGGCGGGAGACCCAGTACTTC
TRBD2	.	TRBJ2-1	TRBV10-3	CAISGTSGRAHEQFF	TGTGCCATCAGTGGGACTAGCGGGAGGGCCCATGAGCAGTTCTTC
.	few	TRBJ2-3	TRBV7-6	CASSHSPSTDTQYF	TGTGCCAGCAGCCACTCACCCAGCACAGATACGCAGTATTTT
.	.	TRBJ2-4	TRBV28	CASTLRWESKNIQYF	TGTGCCAGCACCCTTCGGTGGGAGTCCAAAAACATTCAGTACTTC
.	few	TRBJ1-1	TRBV5-1	CASSLVGDTEAFF	TGCGCCAGCAGCTTGGTGGGGGACACTGAAGCTTTCTTT
TRBD2	few	TRBJ2-1	TRBV5-1	CASSLPRLAGSGEQFF	TGCGCCAGCAGCTTGCCGAGACTAGCGGGATCGGGTGAGCAGTTCTTC
.	.	TRBJ2-5	TRBV21-1	CASSKALSGSTETQYF	TGTGCCAGCAGCAAAGCTCTTAGCGGGAGTACAGAGACCCAGTACTTC
.	few	TRBJ2-3	TRBV10-3	CAISGGSRDQGTDTQYF	TGTGCCATCAGTGGGGGCAGCCGGGACCAGGGGACAGATACGCAGTATTTT
TRBD1	few	TRBJ2-2	TRBV19	CASSTGAGTGELFF	TGTGCCAGTAGCACAGGGGCAGGCACCGGGGAGCTGTTTTTT
.	few	TRBJ1-5	TRBV7-2	CASSLRWNQPQHF	TGTGCCAGCAGCTTACGTTGGAACCAGCCCCAGCATTTT
TRBD1	few	TRBJ2-5	TRBV7-2	CASSFTRDRGQETQYF	TGTGCCAGCAGCTTCACCCGGGACAGGGGTCAAGAGACCCAGTACTTC
TRBD2	once	TRBJ2-1	TRBV7-9	CASSSAGSSGRTNEQFF	TGTGCCAGCAGCTCGGCCGGCTCGAGCGGGAGGACCAATGAGCAGTTCTTC
TRBD2	.	TRBJ2-1	TRBV7-7	CASSKGLADNEQFF	TGTGCTAGCAGCAAAGGACTAGCGGACAATGAGCAGTTCTTC